Reported below is one TCR beta chain. Its antigen is unknown. It has no much larger one-base neighbor in the sample; base qualities were not kept. Genomic DNA was extracted from sorted cells for sequencing of the TCRbeta CDR3 region. The immunoSEQ Assay was used to sequence the TCRbeta CDR3 regions. The table comes from immuneACCESS by way of TCRdb, which keeps in-frame sequences with V and J called. Part of the clones is missing from these tables; in studies checked, under half for an unresolved V gene and the rest for unknown reasons. The sample yields about 61,000 clones; 87% were counted once. Of the sample, just under 0.35% is held by the ten largest clones. Patients with a history of autoimmune disease or receiving systemic immunosuppression were excluded from the trial. Peripheral blood for TCR sequencing was collected from all dose cohorts at baseline, on cycle 4 day 1, and on cycle 7 day 1. The samples were taken from a phase I, first-in-human, multicenter, open-label dose-escalation trial of ivuxolimab. Adults with locally advanced or metastatic melanoma, renal cell carcinoma, hepatocellular carcinoma or head and neck squamous cell carcinoma were enrolled in the trial. CD4+ and CD8+ T cells were sorted separately from peripheral blood before TCR sequencing.

These data come from a study of OX40 agonist ivuxolimab in advanced cancers. A note on the overall study: Ivuxolimab, which targeted the costimulatory receptor OX40 (CD134), was an agonistic, fully human IgG2 monoclonal antibody. Intravenous ivuxolimab was administered to patients every 2 weeks at six dose levels: 0.01, 0.1, 0.3, 1.5, 3 and 10 mg/kg. Of the roughly 53 patients in dose escalation, 19 had hepatocellular carcinoma, about 15 had melanoma, 9 had renal cell carcinoma and 9 had head and neck cancer. In the dose-escalation cohort, approximately 83% of patients were male, and the mean age was roughly 60 years with a range of roughly 20 to 80. Prior anti-PD-1, anti-PD-L1 or anti-CTLA-4 therapy was permitted, and 30% to 45% of dose-escalation patients had received checkpoint inhibitors. Partial responses occurred in three dose-escalation patients, of whom one had hepatocellular carcinoma and two had cutaneous melanoma. Peripheral TCRbeta sequencing was intended to test whether TCR sequence diversity was altered and clonal T-cell expansion was caused by ivuxolimab. The paper covers the monotherapy dose-escalation part of the phase I ivuxolimab trial, which included N of about 50 patients. Findings and caveats that apply to the study as a whole: After ivuxolimab, more expanded clones were found on average in CD8+ T cells than in CD4+ T cells. In the 0.1-3.0 mg/kg groups, partial responders had among the lowest normalized peripheral clonal expansion, particularly in CD8+ T cells. Low levels of normalized T-cell clonal expansion were also shown by some nonresponding patients. At doses from 0.1 to 3.0 mg/kg, clonal expansion was seen in both CD4+ and CD8+ blood T cells between baseline and week 6. The antigen specificity of the clonally expanded peripheral T cells was not determined.

From cysteine to phenylalanine, the CDR3 is 14 amino acids long. The CDR3 DNA has 42 bases and is translated from base 1. CDR1 LNHDA and CDR2 SQIVND were looked up in the germline V gene (reference sequence). V loses 2 bases, J loses 8 bases, and the germline ends lie 13 bases apart. Here the sequenced sample was CD4+ or CD8+ T cells sorted from blood, taken in a trial of the OX40 agonist ivuxolimab. Rearrangement joined TRBV19 to TRBJ2-1, with TRBD2 perhaps the D gene, on 5 matching bases. The source of this sequence is an adult with an advanced solid tumor such as melanoma, head and neck, liver or kidney cancer. The CDR3 protein: CASSILGGEHEQFF. The DNA sequence reads TGTGCCAGTAGTATACTAGGAGGCGAACATGAGCAGTTCTTC. Full variable domain (CDR3 extended with the reference TRBV19 and TRBJ2-1 proteins): DGGITQSPKYLFRKEGQNVTLSCEQNLNHDAMYWYRQDPGQGLRLIYYSQIVNDFQKGDIAEGYSVSREKKESFPLTVTSAQKNPTAFYLCASSILGGEHEQFFGPGTRLTVL.